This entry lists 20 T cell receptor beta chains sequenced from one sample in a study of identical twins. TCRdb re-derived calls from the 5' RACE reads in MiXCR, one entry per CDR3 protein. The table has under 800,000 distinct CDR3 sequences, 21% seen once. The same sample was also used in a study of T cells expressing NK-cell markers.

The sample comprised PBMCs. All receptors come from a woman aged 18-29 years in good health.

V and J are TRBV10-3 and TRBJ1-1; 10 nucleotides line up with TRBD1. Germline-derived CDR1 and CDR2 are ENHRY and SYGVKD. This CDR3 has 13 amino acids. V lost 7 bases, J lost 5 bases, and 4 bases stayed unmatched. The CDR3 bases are TGTGCCATCATGGGGACAGGGGATACTGAAGCTTTCTTT. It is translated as CAIMGTGDTEAFF.

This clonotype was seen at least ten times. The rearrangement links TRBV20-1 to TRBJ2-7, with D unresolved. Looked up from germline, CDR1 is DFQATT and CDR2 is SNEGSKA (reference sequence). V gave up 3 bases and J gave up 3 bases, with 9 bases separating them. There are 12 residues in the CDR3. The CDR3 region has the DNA TGCAGTGCTAGCCGTAGGGACTACGAGCAGTACTTC. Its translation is CSASRRDYEQYF.

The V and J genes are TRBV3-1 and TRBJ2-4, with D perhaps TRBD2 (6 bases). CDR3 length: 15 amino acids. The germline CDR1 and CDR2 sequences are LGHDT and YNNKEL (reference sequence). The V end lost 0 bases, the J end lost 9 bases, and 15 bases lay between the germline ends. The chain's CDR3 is CASSQDRSRGGIQYF. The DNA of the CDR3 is TGTGCCAGCAGCCAAGACAGGTCGAGGGGAGGCATTCAGTACTTC.

CDR3 sequence reads: CASSTGFGRTDTQYF. CDR3 nucleotide sequence: TGTGCCAGCAGTACCGGATTCGGCCGTACAGATACGCAGTATTTT. This chain joins TRBV6-1 and TRBJ2-3; D not certain. V was cut by 5 bases and J by 3 bases, with 15 bases left in between. The CDR3 consists of 15 residues. Germline CDR1 and CDR2: MNHNS and SASEGT.

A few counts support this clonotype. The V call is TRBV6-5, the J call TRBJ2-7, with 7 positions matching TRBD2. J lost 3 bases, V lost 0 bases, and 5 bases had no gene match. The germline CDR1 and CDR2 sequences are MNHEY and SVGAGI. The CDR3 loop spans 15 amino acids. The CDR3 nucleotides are TGTGCCAGCAGTTACTCTTTCGAGCGGGACTACGAGCAGTACTTC. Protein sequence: CASSYSFERDYEQYF.

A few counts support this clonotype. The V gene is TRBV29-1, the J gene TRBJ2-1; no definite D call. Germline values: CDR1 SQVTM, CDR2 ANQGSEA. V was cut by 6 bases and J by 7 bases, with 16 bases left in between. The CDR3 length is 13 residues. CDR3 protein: CSVPPPGLNEQFF. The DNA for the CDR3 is TGCAGCGTCCCCCCTCCGGGTCTTAATGAGCAGTTCTTC.

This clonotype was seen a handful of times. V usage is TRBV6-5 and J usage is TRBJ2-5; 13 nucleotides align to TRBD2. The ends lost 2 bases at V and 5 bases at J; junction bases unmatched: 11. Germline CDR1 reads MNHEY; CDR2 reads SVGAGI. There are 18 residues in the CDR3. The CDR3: CASSYGVRTSGSGETQYF. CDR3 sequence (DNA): TGTGCCAGCAGTTACGGCGTAAGGACTAGCGGGAGTGGCGAGACCCAGTACTTC.

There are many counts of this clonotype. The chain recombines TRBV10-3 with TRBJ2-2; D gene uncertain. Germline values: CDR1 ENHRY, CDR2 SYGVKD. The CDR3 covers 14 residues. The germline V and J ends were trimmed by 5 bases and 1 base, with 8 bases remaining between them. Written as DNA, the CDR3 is TGTGCCATCAGTAGGACGGGGAACACCGGGGAGCTGTTTTTT. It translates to CAISRTGNTGELFF.

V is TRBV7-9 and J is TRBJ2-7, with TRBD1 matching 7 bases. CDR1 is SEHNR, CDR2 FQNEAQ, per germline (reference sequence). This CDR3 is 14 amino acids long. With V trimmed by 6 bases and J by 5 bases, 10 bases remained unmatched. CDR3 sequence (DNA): TGTGCCAGCAGTTCGGGACAGCAGTTGAACGAGCAGTACTTC. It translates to CASSSGQQLNEQYF.

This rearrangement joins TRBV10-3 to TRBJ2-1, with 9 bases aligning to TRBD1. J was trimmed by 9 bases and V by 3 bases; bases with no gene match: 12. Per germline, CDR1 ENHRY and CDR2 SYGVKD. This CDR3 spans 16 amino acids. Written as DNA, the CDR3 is TGTGCCATCAGTGACCTTGGACAGGGGCTTACGAGTGAGCAGTTCTTC. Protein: CAISDLGQGLTSEQFF.

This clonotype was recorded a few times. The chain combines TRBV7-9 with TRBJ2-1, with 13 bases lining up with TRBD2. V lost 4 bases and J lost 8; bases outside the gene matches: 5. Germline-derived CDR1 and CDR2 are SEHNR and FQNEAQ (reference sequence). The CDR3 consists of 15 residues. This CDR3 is CASSSPGLAGYEQFF. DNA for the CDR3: TGTGCCAGCAGCTCGCCGGGACTAGCGGGATATGAGCAGTTCTTC.

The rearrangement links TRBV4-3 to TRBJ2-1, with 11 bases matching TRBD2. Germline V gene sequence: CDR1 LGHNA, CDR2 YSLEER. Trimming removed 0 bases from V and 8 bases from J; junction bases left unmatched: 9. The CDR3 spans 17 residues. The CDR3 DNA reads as TGCGCCAGCAGCCAAGAAAGAGCTAGCGGGAGGAGATATGAGCAGTTCTTC. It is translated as CASSQERASGRRYEQFF.

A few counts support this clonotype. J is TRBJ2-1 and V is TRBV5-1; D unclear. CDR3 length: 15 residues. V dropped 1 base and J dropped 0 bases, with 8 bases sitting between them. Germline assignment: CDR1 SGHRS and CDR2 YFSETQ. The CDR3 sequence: CASSLHYSSYNEQFF. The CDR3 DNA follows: TGCGCCAGCAGCTTGCACTACAGCTCCTACAATGAGCAGTTCTTC. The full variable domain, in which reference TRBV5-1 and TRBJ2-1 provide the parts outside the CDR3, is KAGVTQTPRYLIKTRGQQVTLSCSPISGHRSVSWYQQTPGQGLQFLFEYFSETQRNKGNFPGRFSGRQFSNSRSEMNVSTLELGDSALYLCASSLHYSSYNEQFFGPGTRLTVL.

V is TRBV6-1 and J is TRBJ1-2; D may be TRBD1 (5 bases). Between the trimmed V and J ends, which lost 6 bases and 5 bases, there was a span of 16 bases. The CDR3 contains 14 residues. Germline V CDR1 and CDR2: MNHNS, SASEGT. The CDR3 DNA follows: TGTGCCAGCAGCAGGGACGGATTGACTTATGGCTACACCTTC. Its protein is CASSRDGLTYGYTF.

The CDR3 nucleotides read TGTGCCAGCAGCTTACTACTCTCCTACGAGCAGTACTTC. This gives the protein CASSLLLSYEQYF. V is TRBV7-9 and J is TRBJ2-7; no clear D. The CDR3 covers 13 residues. V lost 2 bases, J lost 0 bases, and 5 bases lay in between. Germline-derived CDR1 and CDR2 are SEHNR and FQNEAQ (reference sequence).

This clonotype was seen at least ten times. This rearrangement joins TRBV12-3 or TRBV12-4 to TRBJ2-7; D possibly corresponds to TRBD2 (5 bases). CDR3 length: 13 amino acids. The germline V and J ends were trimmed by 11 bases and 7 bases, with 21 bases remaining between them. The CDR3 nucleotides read TGTGCCGTTTTGAGGGCGAGCTACTCGGAGCAGTACTTC. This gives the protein CAVLRASYSEQYF.

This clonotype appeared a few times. The CDR3 DNA is TGTGCCAGCTCACCTCCCGGGACGACCTACGAGCAGTACTTC. Its translation: CASSPPGTTYEQYF. The chain has TRBV18 and TRBJ2-7; either TRBD1 or TRBD2 may fit D (5 bases each). CDR1 and CDR2 (germline): KGHSH, LQKENI. The CDR3 totals 14 residues. Trimming removed 3 bases from V and 2 bases from J, with 11 bases in between.

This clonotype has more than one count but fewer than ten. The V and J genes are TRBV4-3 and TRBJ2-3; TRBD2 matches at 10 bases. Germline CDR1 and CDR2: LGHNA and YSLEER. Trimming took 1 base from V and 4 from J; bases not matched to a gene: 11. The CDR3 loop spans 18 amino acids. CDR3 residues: CASSQAPSGSSGADTQYF. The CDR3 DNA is TGCGCCAGCAGCCAAGCGCCTAGCGGGAGTTCTGGGGCAGATACGCAGTATTTT.

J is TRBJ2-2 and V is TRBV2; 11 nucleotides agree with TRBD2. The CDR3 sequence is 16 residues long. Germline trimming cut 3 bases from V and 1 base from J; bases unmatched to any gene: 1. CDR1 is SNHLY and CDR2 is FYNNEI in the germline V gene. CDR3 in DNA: TGTGCCAGCAGTGAGACTAGCGGGATGAACACCGGGGAGCTGTTTTTT. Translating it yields CASSETSGMNTGELFF.

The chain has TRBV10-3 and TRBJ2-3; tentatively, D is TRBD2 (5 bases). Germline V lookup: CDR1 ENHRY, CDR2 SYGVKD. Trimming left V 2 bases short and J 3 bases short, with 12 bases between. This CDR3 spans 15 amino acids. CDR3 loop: CAISEPLAGTDTQYF. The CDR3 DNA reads TGTGCCATCAGTGAGCCCCTAGCAGGAACAGATACGCAGTATTTT.